Following are 10 T cell receptor beta chains from one sample sequenced in a study of beta chain features in type 1 diabetes. General study results and limits: Among all four CD4+ subsets, Type 1 diabetes patients had TCRB CDR3s that were moderately but significantly shorter.

No cognate antigen is known for these TCRs. Of the isolated RNA, all was reverse transcribed, and so the sequenced material was expressed TCRB transcripts. Method: immunoSEQ multiplex PCR; TCRdb's copy keeps in-frame clones and lacks some. Of around 120,000 clones in the sample, approximately 15% were seen once. Sequencing was carried out using central memory CD4+ T cells from blood. These receptors were collected from a man aged 18 to 35 with type 1 diabetes.

This clone was seen a handful of times. J is TRBJ2-1 and V is TRBV27, with D perhaps matching TRBD2 (5 bases). The CDR3 has 16 amino acids. The germline V gene has CDR1 MNHEY and CDR2 SMNVEV (reference sequence). With 1 base removed from V and 5 bases from J, the gap between germline ends came to 15 bases. The CDR3 bases are TGTGCCAGCAGTTTATACGACCGAGCGCGGGACAATGAGCAGTTCTTC. Translated, it gives CASSLYDRARDNEQFF.

The chain has TRBV2 and TRBJ2-7, with 10 bases identical to TRBD2. Germline V gene sequence: CDR1 SNHLY, CDR2 FYNNEI. CDR3 length equals 14 residues. The V segment lost 5 bases and the J segment 6 bases; nucleotides outside the gene matches: 7. CDR3 nucleotide sequence: TGTGCCAGCAGTCCTCTAGCGGGAGTGGGCGAGCAGTACTTC. Protein product: CASSPLAGVGEQYF. The variable domain in full, completed from reference TRBV2 and TRBJ2-7, reads EPEVTQTPSHQVTQMGQEVILRCVPISNHLYFYWYRQILGQKVEFLVSFYNNEISEKSEIFDDQFSVERPDGSNFTLKIRSTKLEDSAMYFCASSPLAGVGEQYFGPGTRLTVT.

The DNA for the CDR3 is TGTGCCAGCAGCTTAAACGCGGTGGGCGAGCAGTACTTC. Translating it yields CASSLNAVGEQYF. The chain is built from TRBV7-3 and TRBJ2-7, with D hard to call. This CDR3 is 13 amino acids long. Germline V CDR1 and CDR2: SGHTA, FQGTGA. V was cut by 1 base and J by 6 bases, with 10 bases left in between.

The rearrangement links TRBV23-1 to TRBJ2-7; 7 bases line up with TRBD2. TRBV23-1 is designated an ORF whose function remains uncertain. The CDR3 is made up of 22 amino acids. V lost 4 bases, J lost 4 bases, and 31 bases stayed unmatched. The CDR3 coding sequence is TGCGCCAGCAGTCTAAATCAATCACAGACGGGGGGAGTTTACCATTTCGGATACGAGCAGTACTTC. Translation: CASSLNQSQTGGVYHFGYEQYF.

Only a few counts were recorded for this clone. V usage is TRBV5-4 and J usage is TRBJ2-4; 11 bases line up with TRBD1. V dropped 2 bases and J dropped 7; count of bases not matched to a gene: 11. Germline V gene data show CDR1 as SGHNT and CDR2 as YYREEE (reference sequence). This CDR3 has 17 amino acids. The DNA for the CDR3 is TGTGCCAGCAGCTTAGAGCGGGACAGGGGGGAATTCAACATTCAGTACTTC. As protein: CASSLERDRGEFNIQYF.

The chain carries TRBV29-1 and TRBJ1-1; D not resolved. The V end was cut by 4 bases, the J end by 3 bases, with 6 bases between. The germline CDR1 and CDR2 sequences are SQVTM and ANQGSEA. The CDR3 extends over 11 amino acids. CDR3 sequence reads: CSVARDTEAFF. CDR3 DNA: TGCAGCGTTGCTAGAGACACTGAAGCTTTCTTT.

This clone was seen a few times. The CDR3 loop reads CASSAQGATEAFF. The CDR3, as DNA: TGTGCCAGCAGCGCGCAGGGGGCGACTGAAGCTTTCTTT. The chain recombines TRBV7-2 with TRBJ1-1; 8 bases are a match to TRBD1. The CDR3 sequence is 13 residues long. The J segment lost 5 bases and the V segment lost 5 bases, leaving 4 bases of the junction unmatched. Germline lookup yields CDR1 SGHTA and CDR2 FQGNSA.

This chain uses TRBV29-1 with TRBJ2-1, with TRBD1 identical over 11 bases. The CDR3 extends over 12 amino acids. Trimming removed 7 bases from V and 10 bases from J; junction bases left unmatched: 6. Looked up from germline, CDR1 is SQVTM and CDR2 is ANQGSEA. In DNA, the CDR3 is TGCAGCGCCGGACAGGGGGCCTTCGAGCAGTTCTTC. This translates into CSAGQGAFEQFF.

CDR3 region: CASSPGEQETQYF. The CDR3 nucleotides are TGTGCCAGCTCCCCGGGCGAACAAGAGACCCAGTACTTC. This chain joins TRBV18 and TRBJ2-5; D is ambiguous. This CDR3 region has 13 residues. The V and J ends lost 6 bases and 2 bases respectively, with 10 bases between them. From germline, CDR1 is KGHSH and CDR2 LQKENI.

This clone was picked up a small number of times. The rearrangement joins TRBV7-2 to TRBJ2-1, with TRBD2 identical over 14 bases. Trimming took 4 bases from V and 12 from J; bases not matched to a gene: 8. This CDR3 is 15 amino acids long. Germline V gene lookup returns CDR1 SGHTA and CDR2 FQGNSA. The CDR3 sequence: CASSSGLAGVPRQFF. The DNA of the CDR3 is TGTGCCAGCAGCTCGGGACTAGCGGGGGTCCCAAGGCAGTTCTTC.